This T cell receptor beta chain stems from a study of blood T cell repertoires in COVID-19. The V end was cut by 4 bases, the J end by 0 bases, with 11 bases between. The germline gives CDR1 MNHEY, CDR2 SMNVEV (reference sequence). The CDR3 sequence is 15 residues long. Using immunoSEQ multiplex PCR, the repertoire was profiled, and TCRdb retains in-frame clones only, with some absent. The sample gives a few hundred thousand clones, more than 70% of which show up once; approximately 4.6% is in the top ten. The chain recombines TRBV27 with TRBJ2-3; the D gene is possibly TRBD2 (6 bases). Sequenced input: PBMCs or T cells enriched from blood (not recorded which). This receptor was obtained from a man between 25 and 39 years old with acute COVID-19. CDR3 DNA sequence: TGTGCCAGCAGTTACCTTAGCGGAAGCACAGATACGCAGTATTTT. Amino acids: CASSYLSGSTDTQYF.